A single sample gave rise to the 22 T cell receptor beta chains below, sequenced in a study of cytomegalovirus exposure and HLA in healthy donors. With 60 Vbeta and 13 Jbeta primers, the PCR was carried out. Produced via immunoSEQ multiplex PCR; TCRdb's table is partial and in-frame only. The data show 90,000 to 100,000 clones, with more than 70% seen just once and around 17% held by the top ten. The sample taken for sequencing was PBMCs. These receptors came from an older woman in good health and CMV-seropositive.

This clone has a single count. This chain joins TRBV5-4 and TRBJ2-7; 12 positions match TRBD1. Germline V gene lookup returns CDR1 SGHNT and CDR2 YYREEE (reference sequence). V was clipped by 1 base and J by 0 bases; unmatched bases: 5. CDR3 length: 17 amino acids. The CDR3 protein is CASSLSGQGAPSYEQYF. DNA for the CDR3: TGTGCCAGCAGCTTGTCGGGACAGGGGGCTCCCTCCTACGAGCAGTACTTC.

The genes are TRBV10-2 and TRBJ1-5, with D perhaps matching TRBD1 (5 bases). Per germline, CDR1 WSHSY and CDR2 SAAADI. The CDR3 is 15 residues long. V was shortened by 0 bases and J by 2 bases, with 8 bases between the two germline ends. CDR3 coding DNA: TGCGCCAGCAGTGAGTCGAGCAGGGGCAATCAGCCCCAGCATTTT. It specifies CASSESSRGNQPQHF.

This clone turned up a few times. The chain uses TRBV6-1 and TRBJ1-2; 7 bases line up with TRBD1. CDR1 and CDR2 from the germline V gene are MNHNS and SASEGT. V shed 9 bases and J 4 bases; nucleotides not matched to a gene: 5. CDR3 length: 12 amino acids. For the CDR3, the DNA is TGTGCCAGAGGGGGCTTTGGCTATGGCTACACCTTC. This encodes CARGGFGYGYTF.

V and J are TRBV25-1 and TRBJ2-7, with unresolved D. The CDR3 is 12 residues long. The V end was cut by 8 bases, the J end by 4 bases, with 12 bases between. Germline loops: CDR1 MGHDK, CDR2 SYGVNS. The CDR3 DNA reads TGTGCCAGCGCCTTAACTGTATACGAGCAGTACTTC. This translates into CASALTVYEQYF.

The rearrangement links TRBV18 to TRBJ1-2; no definite D call. Germline loops: CDR1 KGHSH, CDR2 LQKENI. The CDR3 consists of 13 residues. V lost 3 bases and J 3 bases, leaving 8 bases between the germline ends. CDR3 sequence: CASSPGRDYGYTF. The CDR3 DNA reads as TGTGCCAGCTCACCGGGCCGAGACTATGGCTACACCTTC.

The chain links TRBV27 to TRBJ1-1; no definite D call. V was cut by 5 bases and J by 0 bases, with 13 bases left in between. Germline V gene lookup returns CDR1 MNHEY and CDR2 SMNVEV (reference sequence). The CDR3 has 15 residues. The CDR3 nucleotides read TGTGCCAGCAGTAAGGGAGCCCGAGTGAACACTGAAGCTTTCTTT. This gives the protein CASSKGARVNTEAFF.

This clone was observed a single time. The V call is TRBV10-1, the J call TRBJ2-1, with no clear D. V shed 0 bases and J shed 2 bases, with 5 bases lying between them. The CDR3 runs to 14 residues. Germline V gene sequence: CDR1 WNHNN, CDR2 SYGVQD (reference sequence). CDR3 sequence: CASSESAAYNEQFF. The CDR3 DNA reads TGCGCCAGCAGTGAGTCGGCTGCCTACAATGAGCAGTTCTTC.

Regarding this clone: The junction and the germline gene differ at one end; a read error may be behind it. The rearrangement uses TRBV7-7 and TRBJ2-7, with D tentatively TRBD1 (6 bases). The CDR3 runs 13 residues. In germline, CDR1 is SSHAT, CDR2 FNYEAQ (reference sequence). CDR3 residues: CASSPGQFYEQYF. The CDR3 nucleotides are TGTGCTAGCAGCCCAGGACAGTTCTACGAGCAGTACTTC.

The chain is built from TRBV5-4 and TRBJ2-7, with 12 positions matching TRBD2. Germline values: CDR1 SGHNT, CDR2 YYREEE (reference sequence). V lost 3 bases, J lost 3 bases, and 7 bases stayed unmatched. CDR3 length: 16 amino acids. The CDR3 nucleotides read TGTGCCAGCAGCTCTGGACTAGCGGGAACCTTCTACGAGCAGTACTTC. Protein sequence: CASSSGLAGTFYEQYF.

The chain joins TRBV7-8 to TRBJ2-1, with 8 bases aligning to TRBD1. The V gene end was trimmed by 5 bases and the J gene end by 7 bases; junction bases not matched to a gene: 13. The CDR3 sequence is 16 residues long. Germline V CDR1 and CDR2: SGHVS, FQNEAQ. The CDR3 coding sequence is TGTGCCAGCAGCATGACAGGGGCAGCGGTAGGGAATGAGCAGTTCTTC. This encodes CASSMTGAAVGNEQFF.

V and J are TRBV10-2 and TRBJ2-1; D gene unclear. This CDR3 is built from 11 residues. V dropped 6 bases and J dropped 6 bases, with 6 bases sitting between them. Germline CDR1 reads WSHSY; CDR2 reads SAAADI. CDR3 coding DNA: TGCGCCAGCAGCCTCTCCAATGAGCAGTTCTTC. Protein product: CASSLSNEQFF.

V usage is TRBV11-1 and J usage is TRBJ1-4; D uncertain. V was shortened by 5 bases and J by 6 bases, with 13 bases between the two germline ends. The CDR3 spans 14 residues. In germline, CDR1 is SGHAT, CDR2 FQDESV (reference sequence). CDR3 region: CASSDSGMDEKLFF. The CDR3 DNA is TGTGCCAGCAGCGACTCCGGGATGGATGAAAAACTGTTTTTT.

This sequence joins TRBV15 and TRBJ2-1, with 9 bases matching TRBD2. The CDR3 contains 15 residues. The J segment lost 2 bases and the V segment lost 5 bases, leaving 4 bases of the junction unmatched. Germline V gene data show CDR1 as LNHNV and CDR2 as YYDKDF (reference sequence). The CDR3 nucleotides are TGTGCCACCAGCCAGGGCGGGAGGGCCTACAATGAGCAGTTCTTC. This gives the protein CATSQGGRAYNEQFF.

The CDR3 reads CASSLAYSDLAGVPDTQYF. The CDR3, as DNA: TGTGCCAGCAGCTTAGCTTATTCGGATCTAGCGGGAGTCCCAGATACGCAGTATTTT. V and J are TRBV7-2 and TRBJ2-3; TRBD2 aligns across 10 bases. With 0 bases clipped from V and 4 bases from J, the junction kept 13 bases outside the gene matches. The CDR3 is 19 residues long. Germline V CDR1 and CDR2: SGHTA, FQGNSA.

Only one count was recorded for this clone. This chain uses TRBV13 with TRBJ2-3; D might be TRBD2 (6 bases). V shed 5 bases and J shed 2 bases, with 14 bases lying between them. The CDR3 runs to 15 residues. The germline V gene has CDR1 PRHDT and CDR2 FYEKMQ (reference sequence). The CDR3 DNA reads as TGTGCCAGCAGCCCCGATCGGGGGTACACAGATACGCAGTATTTT. It is translated as CASSPDRGYTDTQYF.

The chain joins TRBV5-1 to TRBJ2-5; 8 nucleotides line up with TRBD1. The CDR3 extends over 15 amino acids. V shed 2 bases, J shed 1 base, and the junction held 4 bases outside the gene matches. Germline V lookup: CDR1 SGHRS, CDR2 YFSETQ. The CDR3 nucleotides are TGCGCCAGCAGCTTAGGGACAGGACTCCAAGAGACCCAGTACTTC. Translation: CASSLGTGLQETQYF.

The chain joins TRBV6-1 to TRBJ2-7; D perhaps matches TRBD2 (5 bases). Germline loops: CDR1 MNHNS, CDR2 SASEGT. This CDR3 comprises 14 residues. V was pared by 5 bases and J by 6 bases, with 17 bases between. This chain's CDR3 is CASSSTGLPAEQYF. For the CDR3, the DNA is TGTGCCAGCAGTTCGACTGGACTCCCCGCCGAGCAGTACTTC.

The chain recombines TRBV5-6 with TRBJ1-2, with a weak D call TRBD1 (6 bases). The CDR3 covers 15 residues. CDR1 and CDR2 from the germline V gene are SGHDT and YYEEEE. The V and J ends lost 4 bases and 4 bases respectively, with 17 bases between them. The CDR3 nucleotides read TGTGCCAGCAGCCGAGGACAGTTCGTACCCTATGGCTACACCTTC. Translating gives CASSRGQFVPYGYTF. Together with reference TRBV5-6 and TRBJ1-2, the CDR3 gives the full variable domain: DAGVTQSPTHLIKTRGQQVTLRCSPKSGHDTVSWYQQALGQGPQFIFQYYEEEERQRGNFPDRFSGHQFPNYSSELNVNALLLGDSALYLCASSRGQFVPYGYTFGSGTRLTVV.

CDR3 sequence reads: CASSSTLQETQYF. The CDR3 nucleotides are TGTGCCAGCAGTTCTACCCTCCAAGAGACCCAGTACTTC. This chain links TRBV27 with TRBJ2-5, with unresolved D. CDR1 and CDR2 (germline): MNHEY, SMNVEV (reference sequence). CDR3 length: 13 amino acids. V lost 4 bases and J 1 base, leaving 7 bases between the germline ends.

V usage is TRBV5-4 and J usage is TRBJ2-1; weak D call: TRBD2 (7 bases). V was trimmed by 4 bases and J by 6 bases, leaving 17 bases between them. The germline V gene has CDR1 SGHNT and CDR2 YYREEE (reference sequence). This CDR3 contains 15 residues. DNA of the CDR3: TGTGCCAGCAGCGCGGGGGCAGAAAGGGGCAATGAGCAGTTCTTC. Protein sequence: CASSAGAERGNEQFF.

CDR3 in amino acids: CASSADRVGQPQHF. The CDR3 coding sequence is TGTGCCAGCAGCGCTGACAGGGTAGGCCAGCCCCAGCATTTT. V gene TRBV5-4 combines with J gene TRBJ1-5; 7 bases agree with TRBD1. V lost 4 bases, J lost 7 bases, and 8 bases stayed unmatched. This CDR3 has 14 amino acids. The germline V gene encodes CDR1 SGHNT and CDR2 YYREEE (reference sequence).

The chain recombines TRBV5-6 with TRBJ1-1; D gene ambiguous. CDR3 size: 15 residues. Germline CDR1 reads SGHDT; CDR2 reads YYEEEE. The V end was cut by 1 base, the J end by 4 bases, with 14 bases between. For the CDR3, the DNA is TGTGCCAGCAGCTTGTCTACGGGTTTGGCCACTGAAGCTTTCTTT. This translates into CASSLSTGLATEAFF.